The clone carrying this T cell receptor beta chain was found many times. Its target is not known. This entry belongs to a study of regulatory T cells in long-lasting Graves disease. Whole-study results and caveats: Thyroid tissue went unexamined; only peripheral blood was analyzed.

This CDR3 has 14 amino acids. Germline CDR1 SEHNR, CDR2 FQNEAQ (reference sequence). The V segment lost 3 bases and the J segment 5 bases; nucleotides outside the gene matches: 4. The sample's time point: persistent/refractory GD, antithyroid drugs over 5 years with positive TRAb. From PBMCs, RNA was extracted and then used to make the TCR library. Sequencing libraries for TCR beta were prepared with iRepertoire HTBI primers and Arm-PCR of CDR3 regions. TCRdb recomputed calls from the multiplex PCR reads with MiXCR, one row per CDR3 protein. The sample includes roughly 470,000 distinct CDR3 sequences, about a fifth of them seen just once.

The V and J genes are TRBV7-9 and TRBJ2-7; 10 positions agree with TRBD1. This TCR was recovered from a female donor with Graves disease. The sequencing here drew on peripheral blood mononuclear cells (PBMCs), taken when the disease was refractory, from a patient treated with antithyroid drugs. CDR3 DNA: TGTGCCAGCAGCTTTGACAGGGGGCGAAACGAGCAGTACTTC. This gives the protein CASSFDRGRNEQYF.